The next 8 T cell receptor beta chains were all read from a single sample in a study of T cells in Graves' hyperthyroidism and ophthalmopathy. What was amplified from RNA transcripts were TCR beta CDR3 regions. HTBI primers were the set used in a first-round RT-PCR of the TCR CDR3. One entry per CDR3 protein, called by TCRdb with MiXCR from the multiplex PCR reads. The repertoire holds 350,000 to 400,000 distinct CDR3 sequences, with 19% as singletons. The sample was blood. The receptor set was obtained from a woman aged 18-35 years with Graves' hyperthyroidism.

This clonotype was seen ten or more times. The chain combines TRBV10-3 with TRBJ1-2, with 9 bases matching TRBD1. After removal of 2 bases from V and 7 bases from J, the junction contained 8 bases not matched to a gene. The CDR3 length is 15 residues. Germline loops: CDR1 ENHRY, CDR2 SYGVKD. The CDR3 bases are TGTGCCATCAGTGAGAAGGGACAGGGTTCGTCTGGCTACACCTTC. Translated: CAISEKGQGSSGYTF.

This clonotype was picked up many times. V gene TRBV5-1 combines with J gene TRBJ2-7, with 7 bases identical to TRBD1. The CDR3 runs 13 residues. V was clipped by 7 bases and J by 4 bases; unmatched bases: 8. In germline, CDR1 is SGHRS, CDR2 YFSETQ. CDR3 amino acids: CASWDSNSYEQYF. DNA for the CDR3: TGCGCCAGCTGGGACAGCAACTCTTACGAGCAGTACTTC.

At least ten counts were recorded for this clonotype. This chain uses TRBV2 with TRBJ1-2, with a tentative D call TRBD1 (6 bases). The CDR3 is made up of 14 amino acids. The V gene's germline CDR1 is SNHLY and CDR2 FYNNEI. Trimming shortened V by 6 bases and J by 7 bases, and 18 bases separated the two germline ends. The CDR3 sequence: CASSESLGGSGYTF. CDR3 bases: TGTGCCAGCAGCGAAAGCTTAGGGGGGAGTGGCTACACCTTC.

This clonotype was observed at least ten times. The rearrangement uses TRBV4-2 and TRBJ1-2; 9 bases are a match to TRBD1. V lost 1 base, J lost 8 bases, and 8 bases stayed unmatched. Per the germline V gene, CDR1 is LGHNA and CDR2 is YNFKEQ. The CDR3 runs 15 residues. The CDR3 is CASSQAGQGGGGYTF. The CDR3 DNA follows: TGTGCCAGCAGCCAAGCGGGACAGGGCGGAGGAGGCTACACCTTC.

Ten or more counts support this clonotype. This chain joins TRBV6-5 and TRBJ1-2, with D uncertain. Per germline, CDR1 MNHEY and CDR2 SVGAGI. This CDR3 has 16 amino acids. V dropped 2 bases and J dropped 4 bases, with 17 bases sitting between them. The CDR3 loop reads CASSYVFRPRGYGYTF. In DNA, the CDR3 is TGTGCCAGCAGTTACGTGTTTAGGCCCCGCGGCTATGGCTACACCTTC.

This clonotype was seen repeatedly, ten times or more. The CDR3 nucleotides are TGTGCCAGCAGCTTAAGTCTTCCGAACACCGGGGAGCTGTTTTTT. The encoded protein is CASSLSLPNTGELFF. The chain couples TRBV7-9 to TRBJ2-2, with D unclear. Trimming removed 2 bases at V and 0 bases at J, with 7 bases between. Germline CDR1 reads SEHNR; CDR2 reads FQNEAQ (reference sequence). This CDR3 spans 15 amino acids.

This clonotype showed up many times. This CDR3 reads CASSPGHEQYF. The CDR3 nucleotides read TGCGCCAGCAGTCCCGGACACGAGCAGTACTTC. This sequence joins TRBV10-2 and TRBJ2-7, with no clear D. The germline gives CDR1 WSHSY, CDR2 SAAADI. This CDR3 contains 11 residues. Trimming took 5 bases from V and 5 from J, leaving 7 bases between them.

This clonotype was found many times. The rearrangement links TRBV5-1 to TRBJ2-7; D gene ambiguous. Trimming shortened V by 4 bases and J by 0 bases, and 8 bases separated the two germline ends. CDR1 SGHRS and CDR2 YFSETQ come from the germline V gene. The CDR3 totals 13 residues. CDR3 region: CASSAGPSYEQYF. The CDR3 DNA follows: TGCGCCAGCAGCGCCGGACCCTCCTACGAGCAGTACTTC.